This T cell receptor (beta chain) is drawn from a study of blood T cell repertoires in COVID-19. The repertoire was sequenced with immunoSEQ multiplex PCR; TCRdb's copy has only in-frame clones and lacks some. Here the sample spans hundreds of thousands of clones, 86% being singletons. Seattle's enrolled individuals joined amid active infection and were then monitored longitudinally. The CDR3 spans 13 residues. V was clipped by 3 bases and J by 6 bases; unmatched bases: 4. The germline V gene encodes CDR1 KGHSH and CDR2 LQKENI. The chain uses TRBV18 and TRBJ1-2; TRBD1 aligns across 7 bases. Sequencing was done on a sample of peripheral blood. The sequence was collected from a woman of 80 years or more with COVID-19, enrolled during active disease. CDR3 residues: CASSPGQGDGYTF. The CDR3 DNA is TGTGCCAGCTCACCGGGGCAGGGGGATGGCTACACCTTC.